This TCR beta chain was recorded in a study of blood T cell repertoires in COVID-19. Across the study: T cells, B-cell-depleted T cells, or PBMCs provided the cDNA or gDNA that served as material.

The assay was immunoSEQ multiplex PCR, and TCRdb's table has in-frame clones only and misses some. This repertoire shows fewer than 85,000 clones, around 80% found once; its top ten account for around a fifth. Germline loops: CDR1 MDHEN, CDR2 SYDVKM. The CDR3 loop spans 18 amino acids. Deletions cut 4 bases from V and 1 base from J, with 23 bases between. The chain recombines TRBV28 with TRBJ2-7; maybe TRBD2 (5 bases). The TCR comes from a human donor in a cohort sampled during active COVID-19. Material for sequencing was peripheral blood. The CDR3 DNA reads TGTGCCAGCAGTTCCGTAGCGATGACGGAAGCTTGGTCCTACGAGCAGTACTTC. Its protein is CASSSVAMTEAWSYEQYF.